The 2 T cell receptor beta chains given below trace back to one sample, sequenced in a study of Ad26.COV2.S vaccination and SARS-CoV-2 variants. TCRdb's table, derived via immunoSEQ multiplex PCR, lists solely in-frame clones and lacks some. The repertoire holds 180,000 or so clones, with around nine tenths as singletons. The specimen was peripheral blood, collected after recovery from COVID-19. These receptors came from a human donor who had recovered from COVID-19.

The gene calls are TRBV9 and TRBJ2-1; D gene ambiguous. The germline gives CDR1 SGDLS, CDR2 YYNGEE. Trimming shortened V by 4 bases and J by 6 bases, and 11 bases separated the two germline ends. The CDR3 has 13 amino acids. The chain's CDR3 is CASSPGHPNEQFF. Here the CDR3 DNA reads TGTGCCAGCAGCCCCGGCCACCCCAATGAGCAGTTCTTC.

This rearrangement joins TRBV4-2 to TRBJ2-3; 10 positions agree with TRBD2. V lost 4 bases, J lost 4 bases, and 8 bases stayed unmatched. The germline CDR1 and CDR2 sequences are LGHNA and YNFKEQ. The CDR3 consists of 16 residues. CDR3 amino acids: CASSPYPSGSPDTQYF. The CDR3 DNA is TGTGCCAGCAGCCCCTATCCTAGCGGGAGTCCAGATACGCAGTATTTT.